The source of this T cell receptor beta chain is a study of spatial heterogeneity in lung cancer. Looking at the study overall: Compared with alpha-chain sequences, beta-chain sequences were consistently detected in greater numbers. Study-wide findings and caveats: Intratumoral expanded alpha and beta TCR counts were found to track tumor mutation counts. Tumor T cells had an estimated coverage that came to approximately 7% for alpha chains and more than 11% for beta chains.

By proportion, this clonotype is medium-sized (0.01 to 0.1%). Its matching antigen is unknown. Specified time point: sample taken at primary tumor resection. The donor group consisted of approximately 77 patients who had untreated, early-stage non-small cell lung cancer. Whole RNA was taken from tumor, nontumor lung or frozen PBMC; it was then sequenced unsorted. TCRdb re-analysed the 5' RACE reads in MiXCR, keeping a single row per CDR3 protein. The sample gives roughly 2,600 distinct CDR3 sequences, less than 14% of which show up once; approximately 12% is in the top ten. The CDR3 extends over 16 amino acids. With V trimmed by 1 base and J by 10 bases, 9 bases remained unmatched. Germline CDR1 reads MNHEY; CDR2 reads SVGAGI.

The sequence derives from a male donor with early-stage non-small cell lung cancer. The sample in question was lung tumor tissue, obtained at surgery. The chain is built from TRBV6-5 and TRBJ1-6, with TRBD1 matching 8 bases. The CDR3 DNA follows: TGTGCCAGCAGTTACTTTCCCGGGACAGGTGGATCACCCCTCCACTTT. Translated, it gives CASSYFPGTGGSPLHF.